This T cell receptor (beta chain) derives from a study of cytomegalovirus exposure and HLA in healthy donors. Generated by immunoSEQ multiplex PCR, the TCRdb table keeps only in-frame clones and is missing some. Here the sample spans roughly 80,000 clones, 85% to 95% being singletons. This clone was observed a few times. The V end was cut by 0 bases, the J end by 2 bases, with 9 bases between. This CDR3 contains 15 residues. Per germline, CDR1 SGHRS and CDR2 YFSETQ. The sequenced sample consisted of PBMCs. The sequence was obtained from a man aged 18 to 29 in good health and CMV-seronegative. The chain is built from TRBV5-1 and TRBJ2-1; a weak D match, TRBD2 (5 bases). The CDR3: CASSLGAAPYNEQFF. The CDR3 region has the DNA TGCGCCAGCAGCTTGGGAGCGGCGCCCTACAATGAGCAGTTCTTC. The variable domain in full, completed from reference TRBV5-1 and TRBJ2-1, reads KAGVTQTPRYLIKTRGQQVTLSCSPISGHRSVSWYQQTPGQGLQFLFEYFSETQRNKGNFPGRFSGRQFSNSRSEMNVSTLELGDSALYLCASSLGAAPYNEQFFGPGTRLTVL.